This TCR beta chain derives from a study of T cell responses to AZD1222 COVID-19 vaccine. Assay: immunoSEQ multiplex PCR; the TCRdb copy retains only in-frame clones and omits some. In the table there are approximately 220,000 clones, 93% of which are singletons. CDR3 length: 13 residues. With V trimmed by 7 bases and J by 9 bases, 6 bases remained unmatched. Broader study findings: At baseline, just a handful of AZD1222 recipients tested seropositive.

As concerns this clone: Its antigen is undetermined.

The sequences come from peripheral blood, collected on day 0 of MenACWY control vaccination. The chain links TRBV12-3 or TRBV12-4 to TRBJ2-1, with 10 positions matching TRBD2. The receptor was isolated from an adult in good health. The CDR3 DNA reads TGTGCCAGCACCCAGCGGGGGGGCTTTGAGCAGTTCTTC. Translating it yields CASTQRGGFEQFF.